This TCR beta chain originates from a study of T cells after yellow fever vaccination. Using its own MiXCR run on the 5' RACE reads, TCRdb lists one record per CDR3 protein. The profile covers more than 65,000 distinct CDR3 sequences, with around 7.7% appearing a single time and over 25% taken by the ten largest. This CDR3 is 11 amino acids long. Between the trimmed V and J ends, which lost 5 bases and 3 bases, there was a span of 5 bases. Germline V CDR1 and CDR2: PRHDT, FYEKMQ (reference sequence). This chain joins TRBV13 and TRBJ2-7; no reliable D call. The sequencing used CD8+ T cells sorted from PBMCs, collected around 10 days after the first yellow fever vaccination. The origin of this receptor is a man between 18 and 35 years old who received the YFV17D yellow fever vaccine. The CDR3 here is CASSRFYEQYF. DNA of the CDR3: TGTGCCAGCAGCCGTTTCTACGAGCAGTACTTC. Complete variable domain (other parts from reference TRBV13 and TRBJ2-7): AAGVIQSPRHLIKEKRETATLKCYPIPRHDTVYWYQQGPGQDPQFLISFYEKMQSDKGSIPDRFSAQQFSDYHSELNMSSLELGDSALYFCASSRFYEQYFGPGTRLTVT.